This TCR beta chain was sequenced during a study of low-dose radiotherapy and immunotherapy resistance in tumors. For the study at large: Patients of Cohort 1 had 0.5 Gy fractions every 2 weeks, which summed to 6.5 Gy. Patients received 300 mg of oral aspirin each day across four cycles, commencing on cycle 1 day 1.

Gene-specific TRAV and TRBV primers were used for first-strand cDNA, covering alpha and beta chains. A constant-region primer paired with the V-primer adapter amplified TCRs over approximately 20 PCR cycles. Amplification of the isolated mRNA used in vitro transcription. Using its own MiXCR run on the reads, TCRdb lists one record per CDR3 protein. The sample yields 30,000 to 40,000 distinct CDR3 sequences, less than 25% seen once. This clonotype was counted ten times or more. Regarding time point: after trial treatment. This sample's treatment: LDRT plus nivolumab, ipilimumab, low-dose cyclophosphamide and aspirin (RACIN trial). Enrollment required an advanced solid tumor negative for tumor-infiltrating lymphocytes. This CDR3 comprises 12 residues. V lost 4 bases to trimming and J lost 5 bases, with 8 bases between them. Germline V gives CDR1 LGHNA, CDR2 YNFKEQ.

The TCR comes from a female donor with ovarian cancer. The sequencing used PBMCs, collected after low-dose radiotherapy plus immunotherapy. J is TRBJ2-5 and V is TRBV4-2; no clear D gene. CDR3 coding DNA: TGTGCCAGCAGCCCGGACCGGGAGACCCAGTACTTC. It codes for CASSPDRETQYF.